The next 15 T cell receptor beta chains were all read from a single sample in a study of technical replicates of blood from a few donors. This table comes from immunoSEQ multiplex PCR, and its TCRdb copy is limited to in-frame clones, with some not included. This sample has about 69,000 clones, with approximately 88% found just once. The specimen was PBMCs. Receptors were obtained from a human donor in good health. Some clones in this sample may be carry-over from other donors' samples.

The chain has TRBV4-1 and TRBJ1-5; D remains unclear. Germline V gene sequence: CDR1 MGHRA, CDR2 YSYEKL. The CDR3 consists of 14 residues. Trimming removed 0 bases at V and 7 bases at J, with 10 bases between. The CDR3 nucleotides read TGCGCCAGCAGCCAAGAGTGGGGAGGGCAGCCCCAGCATTTT. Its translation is CASSQEWGGQPQHF.

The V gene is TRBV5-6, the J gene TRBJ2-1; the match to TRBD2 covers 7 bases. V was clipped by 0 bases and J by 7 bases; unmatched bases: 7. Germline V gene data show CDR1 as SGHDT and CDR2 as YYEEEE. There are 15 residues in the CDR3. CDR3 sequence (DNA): TGTGCCAGCAGCTTGGTTGCGGGAGTCGGGAATGAGCAGTTCTTC. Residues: CASSLVAGVGNEQFF.

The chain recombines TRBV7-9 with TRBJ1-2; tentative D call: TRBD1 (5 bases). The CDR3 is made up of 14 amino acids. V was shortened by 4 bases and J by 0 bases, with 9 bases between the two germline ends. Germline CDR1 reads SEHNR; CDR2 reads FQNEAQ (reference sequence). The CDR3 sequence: CASSSRASNYGYTF. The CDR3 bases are TGTGCCAGCAGCTCCAGGGCCTCTAACTATGGCTACACCTTC.

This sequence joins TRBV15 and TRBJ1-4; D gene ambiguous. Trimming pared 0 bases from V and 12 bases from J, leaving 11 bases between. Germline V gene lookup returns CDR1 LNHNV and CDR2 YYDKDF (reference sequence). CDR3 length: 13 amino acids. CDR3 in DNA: TGTGCCACCAGCAGAGATCAGTCTCGGGAACTGTTTTTT. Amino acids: CATSRDQSRELFF.

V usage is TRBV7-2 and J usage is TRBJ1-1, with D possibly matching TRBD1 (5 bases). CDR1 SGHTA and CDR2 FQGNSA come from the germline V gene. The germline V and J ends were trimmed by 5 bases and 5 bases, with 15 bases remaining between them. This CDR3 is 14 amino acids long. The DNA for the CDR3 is TGTGCCAGCAGCCGACAGTGGGGGGGAACTGAAGCTTTCTTT. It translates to CASSRQWGGTEAFF. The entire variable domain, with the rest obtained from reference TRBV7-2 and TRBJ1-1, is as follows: GAGVSQSPSNKVTEKGKDVELRCDPISGHTALYWYRQSLGQGLEFLIYFQGNSAPDKSGLPSDRFSAERTGGSVSTLTIQRTQQEDSAVYLCASSRQWGGTEAFFGQGTRLTVV.

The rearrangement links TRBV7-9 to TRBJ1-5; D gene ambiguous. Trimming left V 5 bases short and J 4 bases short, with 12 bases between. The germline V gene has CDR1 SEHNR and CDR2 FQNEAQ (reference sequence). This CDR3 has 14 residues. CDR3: CASSDDMPNQPQHF. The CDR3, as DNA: TGTGCCAGCAGCGATGACATGCCAAATCAGCCCCAGCATTTT.

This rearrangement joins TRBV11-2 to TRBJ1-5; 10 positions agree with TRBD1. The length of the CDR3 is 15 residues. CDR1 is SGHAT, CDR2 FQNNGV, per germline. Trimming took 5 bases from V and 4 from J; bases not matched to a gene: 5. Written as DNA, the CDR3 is TGTGCCAGCAGCGCGCGGACAGGGGGAAATCAGCCCCAGCATTTT. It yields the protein CASSARTGGNQPQHF. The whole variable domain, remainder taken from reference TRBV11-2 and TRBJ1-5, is EAGVAQSPRYKIIEKRQSVAFWCNPISGHATLYWYQQILGQGPKLLIQFQNNGVVDDSQLPKDRFSAERLKGVDSTLKIQPAKLEDSAVYLCASSARTGGNQPQHFGDGTRLSIL.

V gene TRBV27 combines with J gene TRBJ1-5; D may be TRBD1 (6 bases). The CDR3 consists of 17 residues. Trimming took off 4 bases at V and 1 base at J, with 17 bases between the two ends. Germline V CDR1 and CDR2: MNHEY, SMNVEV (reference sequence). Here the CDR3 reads CASSSGPLTGSNQPQHF. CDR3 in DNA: TGTGCCAGCAGTTCAGGCCCCCTTACAGGGAGCAATCAGCCCCAGCATTTT.

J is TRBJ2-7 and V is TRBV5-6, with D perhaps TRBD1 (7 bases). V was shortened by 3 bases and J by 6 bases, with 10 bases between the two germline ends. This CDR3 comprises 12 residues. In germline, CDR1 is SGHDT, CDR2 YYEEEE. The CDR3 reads CASSWGDSEQYF. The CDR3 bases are TGTGCCAGCAGCTGGGGGGACAGCGAGCAGTACTTC.

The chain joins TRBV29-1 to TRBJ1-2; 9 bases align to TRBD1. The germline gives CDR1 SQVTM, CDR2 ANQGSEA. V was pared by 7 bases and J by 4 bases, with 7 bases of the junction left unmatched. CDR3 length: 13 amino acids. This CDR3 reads CSATPDRGYGYTF. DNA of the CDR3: TGCAGCGCAACTCCGGACAGGGGCTATGGCTACACCTTC.

The CDR3 sequence is CASSQSGQLNTEAFF. The CDR3 DNA follows: TGTGCCAGCAGCCAGTCGGGACAGCTGAACACTGAAGCTTTCTTT. The gene calls are TRBV14 and TRBJ1-1; 7 nucleotides agree with TRBD1. The V gene end was trimmed by 3 bases and the J gene end by 0 bases; junction bases not matched to a gene: 4. This CDR3 comprises 15 residues. CDR1 and CDR2 (germline): SGHDN, FVKESK.

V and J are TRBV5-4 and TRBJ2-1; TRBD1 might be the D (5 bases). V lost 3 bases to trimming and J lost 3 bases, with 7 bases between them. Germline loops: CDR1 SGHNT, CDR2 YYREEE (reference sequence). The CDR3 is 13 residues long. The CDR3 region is CASSSTVYNEQFF. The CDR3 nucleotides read TGTGCCAGCAGCTCGACAGTCTACAATGAGCAGTTCTTC.

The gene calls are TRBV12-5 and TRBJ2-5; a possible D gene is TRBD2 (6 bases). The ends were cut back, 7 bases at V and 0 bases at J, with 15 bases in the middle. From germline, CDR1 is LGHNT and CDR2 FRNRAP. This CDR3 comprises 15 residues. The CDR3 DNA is TGTGCTAGTGCCAGCGGGTGGTCGGACCAAGAGACCCAGTACTTC. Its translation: CASASGWSDQETQYF. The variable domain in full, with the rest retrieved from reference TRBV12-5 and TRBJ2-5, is DARVTQTPRHKVTEMGQEVTMRCQPILGHNTVFWYRQTMMQGLELLAYFRNRAPLDDSGMPKDRFSAEMPDATLATLKIQPSEPRDSAVYFCASASGWSDQETQYFGPGTRLLVL.

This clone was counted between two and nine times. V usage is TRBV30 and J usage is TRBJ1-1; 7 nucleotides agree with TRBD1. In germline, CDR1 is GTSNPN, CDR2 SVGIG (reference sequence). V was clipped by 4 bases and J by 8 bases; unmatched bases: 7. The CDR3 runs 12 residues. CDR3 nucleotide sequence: TGTGCCTGGAATAGACAGGGTCGAGAAGCTTTCTTT. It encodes CAWNRQGREAFF. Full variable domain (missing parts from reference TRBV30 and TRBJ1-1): SQTIHQWPATLVQPVGSPLSLECTVEGTSNPNLYWYRQAAGRGLQLLFYSVGIGQISSEVPQNLSASRPQDRQFILSSKKLLLSDSGFYLCAWNRQGREAFFGQGTRLTVV.

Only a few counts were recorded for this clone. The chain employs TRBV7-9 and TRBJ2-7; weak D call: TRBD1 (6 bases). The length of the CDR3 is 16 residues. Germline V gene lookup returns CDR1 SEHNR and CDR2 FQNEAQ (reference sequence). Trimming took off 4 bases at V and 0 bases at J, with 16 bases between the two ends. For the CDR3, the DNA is TGTGCCAGCAGCTCCCCCAGGGGTAGGATCTCCTACGAGCAGTACTTC. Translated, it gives CASSSPRGRISYEQYF.